This T cell receptor (beta chain) was captured by sequencing in a study of T cell responses to AZD1222 COVID-19 vaccine. Regarding this clone: Its matching antigen is unknown.

Study-wide results and limits: Just a handful of AZD1222 recipients tested seropositive at baseline.

This CDR3 is built from 14 residues. Germline CDR1 is MNHEY and CDR2 is SMNVEV (reference sequence). Trimming removed 2 bases from V and 4 bases from J, with 11 bases in between. TCRdb keeps only in-frame clones here, not all; method: immunoSEQ multiplex PCR. Among about 160,000 clones listed, about 90% were seen once. This clonotype was sampled from an adult who received the AZD1222 COVID-19 vaccine. The input for sequencing was peripheral blood, taken 28 days after the second AZD1222 dose. The gene calls are TRBV27 and TRBJ1-2, with D unclear. CDR3 in amino acids: CASSLDGIGYGYTF. Written as DNA, the CDR3 is TGTGCCAGCAGTTTAGACGGAATTGGCTATGGCTACACCTTC.